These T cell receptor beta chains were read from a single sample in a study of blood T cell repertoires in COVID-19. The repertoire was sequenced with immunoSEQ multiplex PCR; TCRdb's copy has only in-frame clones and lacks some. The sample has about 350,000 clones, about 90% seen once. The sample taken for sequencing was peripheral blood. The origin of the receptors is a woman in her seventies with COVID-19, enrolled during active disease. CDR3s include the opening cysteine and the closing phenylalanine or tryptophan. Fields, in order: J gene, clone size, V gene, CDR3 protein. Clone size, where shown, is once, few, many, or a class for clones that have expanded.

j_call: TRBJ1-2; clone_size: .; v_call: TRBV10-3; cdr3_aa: CAISRLGQGDGYTF
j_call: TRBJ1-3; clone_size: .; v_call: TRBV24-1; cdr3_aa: CATSDSRQGANTIYF
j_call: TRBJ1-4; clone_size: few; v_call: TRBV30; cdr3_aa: CAWRQGAVGEKLFF
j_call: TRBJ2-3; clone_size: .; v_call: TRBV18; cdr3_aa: CASSPPGASTDTQYF
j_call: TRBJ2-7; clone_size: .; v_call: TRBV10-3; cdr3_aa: CAIRTGGSEQYF
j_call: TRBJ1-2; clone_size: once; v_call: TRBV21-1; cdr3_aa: CASSGHYYYGYTF
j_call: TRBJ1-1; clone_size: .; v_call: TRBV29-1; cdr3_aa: CSVRVSGGGDTEAFF
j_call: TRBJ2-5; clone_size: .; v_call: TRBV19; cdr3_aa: CASSPTTGYQETQYF
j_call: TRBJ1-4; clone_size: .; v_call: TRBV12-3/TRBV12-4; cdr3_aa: CASSLAYEAKLFF
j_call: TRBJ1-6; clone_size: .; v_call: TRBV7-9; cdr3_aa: CASSFTGFAPLHF
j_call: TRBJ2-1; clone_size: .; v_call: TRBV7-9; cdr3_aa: CASSLWGPSSYNEQFF
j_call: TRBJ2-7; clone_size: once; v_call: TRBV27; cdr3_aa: CASSTDSYEQYF
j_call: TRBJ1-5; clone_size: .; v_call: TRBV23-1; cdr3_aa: CASTQQGARQPQHF
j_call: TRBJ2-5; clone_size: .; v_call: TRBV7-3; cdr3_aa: CASSSGGETQYF
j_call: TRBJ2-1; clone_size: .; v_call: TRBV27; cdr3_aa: CASSLSRGGQGRFYNEQFF
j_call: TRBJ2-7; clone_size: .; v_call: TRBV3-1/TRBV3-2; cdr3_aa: CASSQRGGGDEQYF
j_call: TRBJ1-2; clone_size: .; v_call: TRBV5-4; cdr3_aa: CASSFDRVGYTF
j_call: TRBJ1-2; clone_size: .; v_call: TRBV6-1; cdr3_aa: CASSAPGQGAFNYGYTF